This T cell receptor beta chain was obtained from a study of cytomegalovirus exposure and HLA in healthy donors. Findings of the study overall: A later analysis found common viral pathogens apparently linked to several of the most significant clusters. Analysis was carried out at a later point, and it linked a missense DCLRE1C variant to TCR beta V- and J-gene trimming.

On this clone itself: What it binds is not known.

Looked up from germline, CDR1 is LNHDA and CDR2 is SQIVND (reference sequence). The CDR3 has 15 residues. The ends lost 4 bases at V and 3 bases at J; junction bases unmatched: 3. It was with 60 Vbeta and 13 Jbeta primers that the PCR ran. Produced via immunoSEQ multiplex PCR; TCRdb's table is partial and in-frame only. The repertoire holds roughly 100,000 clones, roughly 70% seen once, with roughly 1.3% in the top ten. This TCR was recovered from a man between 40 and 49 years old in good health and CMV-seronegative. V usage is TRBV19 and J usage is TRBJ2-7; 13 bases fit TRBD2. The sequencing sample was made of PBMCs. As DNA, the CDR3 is TGTGCCAGTAGTACACGGACTAGCGGGAGCTACGAGCAGTACTTC. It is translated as CASSTRTSGSYEQYF.